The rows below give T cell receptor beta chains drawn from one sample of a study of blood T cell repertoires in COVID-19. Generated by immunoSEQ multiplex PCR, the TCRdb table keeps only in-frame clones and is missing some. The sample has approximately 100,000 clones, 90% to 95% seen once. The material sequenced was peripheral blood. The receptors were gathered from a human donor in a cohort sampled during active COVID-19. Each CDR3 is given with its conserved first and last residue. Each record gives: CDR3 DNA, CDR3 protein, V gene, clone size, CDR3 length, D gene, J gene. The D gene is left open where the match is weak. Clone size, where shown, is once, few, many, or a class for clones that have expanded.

cdr3_nt: TGTGCCAGCAGATCTAGCGGGAGAGGGGCCCGATCCTACGAGCAGTACTTC
cdr3_aa: CASRSSGRGARSYEQYF
v_call: TRBV6-7
clone_size: few
cdr3_length: 17
d_call: TRBD2
j_call: TRBJ2-7

cdr3_nt: TGTGCCAGCAGTTTATATGAGGAGGGCGGGCAGCCCCAGCATTTT
cdr3_aa: CASSLYEEGGQPQHF
v_call: TRBV28
clone_size: .
cdr3_length: 15
d_call: .
j_call: TRBJ1-5

cdr3_nt: TGTGCCAGCACCCTGGACAGCGTCTCCTACGAGCAGTACTTC
cdr3_aa: CASTLDSVSYEQYF
v_call: TRBV21-1
clone_size: .
cdr3_length: 14
d_call: .
j_call: TRBJ2-7

cdr3_nt: TGTGCCAGCAGCCAAATAGATAATTCACCCCTCCACTTT
cdr3_aa: CASSQIDNSPLHF
v_call: TRBV3-1/TRBV3-2
clone_size: .
cdr3_length: 13
d_call: .
j_call: TRBJ1-6

cdr3_nt: TGTGCCAGCAGCTCGGGACAGGGAACCTACGAGCAGTACTTC
cdr3_aa: CASSSGQGTYEQYF
v_call: TRBV28
clone_size: .
cdr3_length: 14
d_call: TRBD1
j_call: TRBJ2-7

cdr3_nt: TGTGCCAGCAGCCCGTTTACGGGGACTGAAGCTTTCTTT
cdr3_aa: CASSPFTGTEAFF
v_call: TRBV27
clone_size: once
cdr3_length: 13
d_call: .
j_call: TRBJ1-1

cdr3_nt: TGTGCCTGGAGTGTACGGGACACTGAAGCTTTCTTT
cdr3_aa: CAWSVRDTEAFF
v_call: TRBV30
clone_size: .
cdr3_length: 12
d_call: .
j_call: TRBJ1-1

cdr3_nt: TGCAGCGTTGAAGGACAGGGCAATGAGCAGTTCTTC
cdr3_aa: CSVEGQGNEQFF
v_call: TRBV29-1
clone_size: .
cdr3_length: 12
d_call: TRBD1
j_call: TRBJ2-1

cdr3_nt: TGTGCCAGCAGCTTGACCAGCGAGAGCTACGAGCAGTACTTC
cdr3_aa: CASSLTSESYEQYF
v_call: TRBV5-4
clone_size: .
cdr3_length: 14
d_call: .
j_call: TRBJ2-7

cdr3_nt: TGTGCCAGCGGCCTCCCTGGAGGCATCCACTATGGCTACACCTTC
cdr3_aa: CASGLPGGIHYGYTF
v_call: TRBV5-4
clone_size: .
cdr3_length: 15
d_call: .
j_call: TRBJ1-2

cdr3_nt: TGTGCCAGCAGCTTGGCCCCGGGACAGGGGTCCAACGTCCTGACTTTC
cdr3_aa: CASSLAPGQGSNVLTF
v_call: TRBV5-8
clone_size: .
cdr3_length: 16
d_call: TRBD1
j_call: TRBJ2-6

cdr3_nt: TGTGCCAGCAGCCAAGGCCGGAACACCATATATTTT
cdr3_aa: CASSQGRNTIYF
v_call: TRBV3-1/TRBV3-2
clone_size: .
cdr3_length: 12
d_call: .
j_call: TRBJ1-3

cdr3_nt: TGTGCCAGCAGTGAATTCTCCTCCTACAATGAGCAGTTCTTC
cdr3_aa: CASSEFSSYNEQFF
v_call: TRBV25-1
clone_size: .
cdr3_length: 14
d_call: .
j_call: TRBJ2-1

cdr3_nt: TGTGCCAGCAGGTATTACTCTGGAAACACCATATATTTT
cdr3_aa: CASRYYSGNTIYF
v_call: TRBV5-4
clone_size: .
cdr3_length: 13
d_call: .
j_call: TRBJ1-3

cdr3_nt: TGCAGTGCTAGTTGGCTAGCGGGCGGAGAGACCCAGTACTTC
cdr3_aa: CSASWLAGGETQYF
v_call: TRBV20-1
clone_size: .
cdr3_length: 14
d_call: TRBD2
j_call: TRBJ2-5

cdr3_nt: TGTGCCAGCAGCTCCCCGGAGACTAACACAGATACGCAGTATTTT
cdr3_aa: CASSSPETNTDTQYF
v_call: TRBV7-9
clone_size: .
cdr3_length: 15
d_call: .
j_call: TRBJ2-3

cdr3_nt: TGCGAAGGCGGATATAATGAAAAACTGTTTTTT
cdr3_aa: CEGGYNEKLFF
v_call: TRBV29-1
clone_size: .
cdr3_length: 11
d_call: .
j_call: TRBJ1-4

cdr3_nt: TGTGCCAGCAGTTCACGGGGAGGGCGTTCCTACGAGCAGTACTTC
cdr3_aa: CASSSRGGRSYEQYF
v_call: TRBV28
clone_size: .
cdr3_length: 15
d_call: TRBD2
j_call: TRBJ2-7

cdr3_nt: TGTGCCAGCAGTAAACGTTCCCTAGCTGTTTACAATGAGCAGTTCTTC
cdr3_aa: CASSKRSLAVYNEQFF
v_call: TRBV6-6
clone_size: .
cdr3_length: 16
d_call: .
j_call: TRBJ2-1

cdr3_nt: TGTGCCAGCAGCTTAGATGGGGGCCCCGGGGAGCTGTTTTTT
cdr3_aa: CASSLDGGPGELFF
v_call: TRBV11-2
clone_size: once
cdr3_length: 14
d_call: .
j_call: TRBJ2-2

cdr3_nt: TGTGCCAGCAGCTTCCGGGGGAGTAGGTACGAGCAGTACTTC
cdr3_aa: CASSFRGSRYEQYF
v_call: TRBV5-6
clone_size: .
cdr3_length: 14
d_call: .
j_call: TRBJ2-7

cdr3_nt: TGCGCCAGCAGCTTTAGCGGGGGGGAAGTGGATACGCAGTATTTT
cdr3_aa: CASSFSGGEVDTQYF
v_call: TRBV5-1
clone_size: .
cdr3_length: 15
d_call: TRBD2
j_call: TRBJ2-3

cdr3_nt: TGTGCCAGCAGCTTAACCGGGACAGGGATCGTTAGGGAGACCCAGTACTTC
cdr3_aa: CASSLTGTGIVRETQYF
v_call: TRBV5-8
clone_size: .
cdr3_length: 17
d_call: TRBD1
j_call: TRBJ2-5

cdr3_nt: TGTGCCAGCAGCTCTGGACTAGCCAAGGCCCTCACCGGGGAGCTGTTTTTT
cdr3_aa: CASSSGLAKALTGELFF
v_call: TRBV7-2
clone_size: once
cdr3_length: 17
d_call: TRBD2
j_call: TRBJ2-2

cdr3_nt: TGTGCCACCACGACCGGGACAGGGGGCTTGGGTAGCAATCAGCCCCAGCATTTT
cdr3_aa: CATTTGTGGLGSNQPQHF
v_call: TRBV10-3
clone_size: .
cdr3_length: 18
d_call: TRBD1
j_call: TRBJ1-5

cdr3_nt: TGTGCCAGCAGCCACGGGACAGACCAGCCCTATGGCTACACCTTC
cdr3_aa: CASSHGTDQPYGYTF
v_call: TRBV5-4
clone_size: .
cdr3_length: 15
d_call: TRBD1
j_call: TRBJ1-2

cdr3_nt: TGTGCCAGCAGCTTATTAGCGGGAGTGAGGAAAGAGCAGTACTTC
cdr3_aa: CASSLLAGVRKEQYF
v_call: TRBV11-3
clone_size: .
cdr3_length: 15
d_call: TRBD2
j_call: TRBJ2-7

cdr3_nt: TGTGCCAGCAGCCCCGACTGGCTACCTTACAATGAGCAGTTCTTC
cdr3_aa: CASSPDWLPYNEQFF
v_call: TRBV6-5
clone_size: .
cdr3_length: 15
d_call: .
j_call: TRBJ2-1

cdr3_nt: TGTGCCAGCAGCCAAGGGACTAGCACCCAAGAGACCCAGTACTTC
cdr3_aa: CASSQGTSTQETQYF
v_call: TRBV3-1/TRBV3-2
clone_size: .
cdr3_length: 15
d_call: TRBD2
j_call: TRBJ2-5

cdr3_nt: TGTGCCAGCAGCCAGAGCGGGAGAATCCAAGAGACCCAGTACTTC
cdr3_aa: CASSQSGRIQETQYF
v_call: TRBV3-1/TRBV3-2
clone_size: .
cdr3_length: 15
d_call: TRBD2
j_call: TRBJ2-5

cdr3_nt: TGTGCCAGCAGTTACTCGATGCAGGGGATCGGCTACACCTTC
cdr3_aa: CASSYSMQGIGYTF
v_call: TRBV6-6
clone_size: .
cdr3_length: 14
d_call: .
j_call: TRBJ1-2

cdr3_nt: TGTGCCAGTAGTTCTGTTCGGGTCGAGCAGTTCTTC
cdr3_aa: CASSSVRVEQFF
v_call: TRBV19
clone_size: .
cdr3_length: 12
d_call: .
j_call: TRBJ2-1

cdr3_nt: TGTGCCAGCAGTTTGGGGGAGGGCCGGGGCACCGGGGAGCTGTTTTTT
cdr3_aa: CASSLGEGRGTGELFF
v_call: TRBV28
clone_size: .
cdr3_length: 16
d_call: TRBD2
j_call: TRBJ2-2

cdr3_nt: TGTGCCGTCCTTACAGGGAACACTGAAGCTTTCTTT
cdr3_aa: CAVLTGNTEAFF
v_call: TRBV30
clone_size: .
cdr3_length: 12
d_call: .
j_call: TRBJ1-1

cdr3_nt: TGCGCCAGCAGCCAAGATTTGTTCTCCGGACAGGGGTTTCCTGAAGCTTTCTTT
cdr3_aa: CASSQDLFSGQGFPEAFF
v_call: TRBV4-3
clone_size: .
cdr3_length: 18
d_call: TRBD1
j_call: TRBJ1-1

cdr3_nt: TGTGCCAGCAGGGACAGGGGGGTCTCCTACGAGCAGTACTTC
cdr3_aa: CASRDRGVSYEQYF
v_call: TRBV2
clone_size: .
cdr3_length: 14
d_call: TRBD1
j_call: TRBJ2-7

cdr3_nt: TGCGCCAGCAGCCCGTCGAGAGGCTCTGTCTTAACCCAGTACTTC
cdr3_aa: CASSPSRGSVLTQYF
v_call: TRBV5-1
clone_size: .
cdr3_length: 15
d_call: .
j_call: TRBJ2-5

cdr3_nt: TGTGCCAGCAGCACTCGTTCACCCCTCCACTTT
cdr3_aa: CASSTRSPLHF
v_call: TRBV13
clone_size: few
cdr3_length: 11
d_call: .
j_call: TRBJ1-6

cdr3_nt: TGTGCCAGCAGCCTGCGACAGGACTACGAGCAGTACTTC
cdr3_aa: CASSLRQDYEQYF
v_call: TRBV3-1/TRBV3-2
clone_size: .
cdr3_length: 13
d_call: .
j_call: TRBJ2-7

cdr3_nt: TGTGCCAGCACCCCTCCACGGGGCTACACCTTC
cdr3_aa: CASTPPRGYTF
v_call: TRBV7-9
clone_size: .
cdr3_length: 11
d_call: .
j_call: TRBJ1-2

cdr3_nt: TGCAGCGTTGAACGGCAAGCGGGAGATAGCAATGAGCAGTTCTTC
cdr3_aa: CSVERQAGDSNEQFF
v_call: TRBV29-1
clone_size: .
cdr3_length: 15
d_call: TRBD2
j_call: TRBJ2-1

cdr3_nt: TGTGCCAGCAGTTTATCAAGCGGGCGATATGGCTACACCTTC
cdr3_aa: CASSLSSGRYGYTF
v_call: TRBV27
clone_size: .
cdr3_length: 14
d_call: .
j_call: TRBJ1-2